A single sample gave rise to the 28 T cell receptor beta chains below, sequenced in a study of cytomegalovirus exposure and HLA in healthy donors. Using immunoSEQ multiplex PCR, the repertoire was profiled, and TCRdb retains in-frame clones only, with some absent. The table shows 45,000 to 70,000 clones, with just over 90% occurring only once. Input material: PBMCs. The receptors were sampled from a woman aged 18-35 years in good health and CMV-seronegative.

The chain uses TRBV5-4 and TRBJ1-2, with D unclear. CDR1 and CDR2 (germline): SGHNT, YYREEE (reference sequence). V lost 4 bases and J 0 bases, leaving 13 bases between the germline ends. This CDR3 is built from 15 residues. The CDR3 DNA follows: TGTGCCAGCAGCGCGGGTAGGAGAACTAACTATGGCTACACCTTC. Protein sequence: CASSAGRRTNYGYTF. Drawing the rest from reference TRBV5-4 and TRBJ1-2, the complete variable domain is ETGVTQSPTHLIKTRGQQVTLRCSSQSGHNTVSWYQQALGQGPQFIFQYYREEENGRGNFPPRFSGLQFPNYSSELNVNALELDDSALYLCASSAGRRTNYGYTFGSGTRLTVV.

V is TRBV10-3 and J is TRBJ2-3; 9 positions match TRBD1. Per the germline V gene, CDR1 is ENHRY and CDR2 is SYGVKD. The J segment lost 1 base and the V segment lost 4 bases, leaving 0 bases of the junction unmatched. The CDR3 is made up of 14 amino acids. The CDR3 region is CAISGQGGTDTQYF. In nucleotides, the CDR3 is TGTGCCATCAGTGGACAGGGGGGCACAGATACGCAGTATTTT.

This rearrangement joins TRBV7-2 to TRBJ2-5; TRBD2 agrees at 7 bases. CDR1 and CDR2 from the germline V gene are SGHTA and FQGNSA. This CDR3 has 14 residues. V shed 2 bases and J 4 bases; nucleotides not matched to a gene: 4. The CDR3 nucleotides read TGTGCCAGCAGCTTATATCAGCGGGGAGAGACCCAGTACTTC. This encodes CASSLYQRGETQYF.

The V call is TRBV30, the J call TRBJ1-2; D is possibly TRBD1 (5 bases). The V end was cut by 6 bases, the J end by 6 bases, with 14 bases between. The CDR3 runs 12 residues. The germline V gene encodes CDR1 GTSNPN and CDR2 SVGIG (reference sequence). CDR3: CACPIQGNGYTF. DNA for the CDR3: TGTGCCTGTCCTATTCAGGGTAATGGCTACACCTTC.

The chain uses TRBV29-1 and TRBJ1-1; 7 bases map to TRBD1. CDR1 and CDR2 (germline): SQVTM, ANQGSEA. The V gene end was trimmed by 5 bases and the J gene end by 5 bases; junction bases not matched to a gene: 11. This CDR3 is 14 amino acids long. The CDR3 loop is CSVSTRGYRTEAFF. The CDR3 DNA follows: TGCAGCGTTTCTACCAGGGGGTACAGGACTGAAGCTTTCTTT.

The J gene is TRBJ1-2, the V gene TRBV5-1; tentatively, D is TRBD1 (5 bases). Germline CDR1 reads SGHRS; CDR2 reads YFSETQ. The CDR3 is made up of 10 amino acids. Here the CDR3 reads CARGGYGYTF. CDR3 DNA: TGCGCAAGGGGCGGCTACGGCTACACCTTC. The complete variable domain, with remaining parts taken from reference TRBV5-1 and TRBJ1-2, reads KAGVTQTPRYLIKTRGQQVTLSCSPISGHRSVSWYQQTPGQGLQFLFEYFSETQRNKGNFPGRFSGRQFSNSRSEMNVSTLELGDSALYLCARGGYGYTFGSGTRLTVV.

The chain recombines TRBV5-3 with TRBJ2-1; no clear D. Being an ORF, TRBV5-3 has a function that is uncertain. The CDR3 totals 18 residues. V lost 0 bases and J 0 bases, leaving 16 bases between the germline ends. CDR3 DNA: TGTGCCAGAAGCTTGGCAGGTATGAAATTCAACTCCTACAATGAGCAGTTCTTC. Amino acid sequence: CARSLAGMKFNSYNEQFF.

The V call is TRBV13, the J call TRBJ2-2, with D possibly matching TRBD1 (6 bases). Germline CDR1 reads PRHDT; CDR2 reads FYEKMQ (reference sequence). The V and J ends lost 6 bases and 2 bases respectively, with 19 bases between them. This CDR3 is 17 amino acids long. The CDR3 region has the DNA TGTGCCAGCAGACCAGAGGGGGTCGCTACTAACACCGGGGAGCTGTTTTTT. This translates into CASRPEGVATNTGELFF.

The genes are TRBV13 and TRBJ2-7, with D perhaps TRBD2 (5 bases). Germline CDR1 is PRHDT and CDR2 is FYEKMQ (reference sequence). Trimming cost V 2 bases and J 3 bases, with 11 bases left between them. The CDR3 is 14 residues long. For the CDR3, the DNA is TGTGCCAGCAGCTTAAGGGCCGGGAACTACGAGCAGTACGTC. This encodes CASSLRAGNYEQYV.

This clone was seen once. The chain couples TRBV27 to TRBJ2-7; D is unclear. This CDR3 has 13 amino acids. Trimming removed 3 bases from V and 4 bases from J, with 10 bases in between. Per germline, CDR1 MNHEY and CDR2 SMNVEV (reference sequence). For the CDR3, the DNA is TGTGCCAGCAGTTTTTTGGGCCCTTACGAGCAGTACTTC. It specifies CASSFLGPYEQYF.

V is TRBV7-9 and J is TRBJ1-2; TRBD1 matches at 7 bases. J gave up 0 bases and V 6 bases, and 7 bases lay outside the gene matches. Germline assignment: CDR1 SEHNR and CDR2 FQNEAQ (reference sequence). This CDR3 has 15 amino acids. This chain's CDR3 is CASREGTGANYGYTF. The CDR3 DNA sequence: TGTGCCAGCAGGGAGGGCACAGGGGCTAACTATGGCTACACCTTC.

This sequence joins TRBV7-9 and TRBJ2-1; perhaps TRBD2 as D (5 bases). CDR1 is SEHNR and CDR2 is FQNEAQ in the germline V gene (reference sequence). The V end lost 7 bases, the J end lost 0 bases, and 13 bases lay between the germline ends. The CDR3 length is 15 residues. The CDR3 DNA reads as TGTGCCAGCAATCCGGGGAGCAGCTCCTACAATGAGCAGTTCTTC. Translation gives CASNPGSSSYNEQFF.

J is TRBJ2-3 and V is TRBV4-1; 9 nucleotides line up with TRBD2. The CDR3 loop spans 18 amino acids. With V trimmed by 0 bases and J by 4 bases, 11 bases remained unmatched. Germline CDR1 and CDR2: MGHRA and YSYEKL. CDR3 nucleotides: TGCGCCAGCAGCCAAGATTCGGTAGCGGGAGCCCCCCCAGATACGCAGTATTTT. It encodes CASSQDSVAGAPPDTQYF.

This clone has just a few counts. V and J are TRBV27 and TRBJ1-6; 9 positions agree with TRBD1. V was pared by 6 bases and J by 7 bases, with 4 bases of the junction left unmatched. Germline V CDR1 and CDR2: MNHEY, SMNVEV (reference sequence). There are 14 residues in the CDR3. The CDR3 is CASRAGTGNSPLHF. The CDR3, as DNA: TGTGCCAGCAGAGCCGGGACAGGGAATTCACCCCTCCACTTT.

The genes are TRBV13 and TRBJ1-2, with 11 bases matching TRBD1. The CDR3 runs to 16 residues. Germline assignment: CDR1 PRHDT and CDR2 FYEKMQ (reference sequence). The ends lost 4 bases at V and 8 bases at J; junction bases unmatched: 12. DNA of the CDR3: TGTGCCAGCAGCTCTTGGACAGGGGGCGCCCCGGAGGGCTACACCTTC. It codes for CASSSWTGGAPEGYTF. The full variable domain, rest sourced from reference TRBV13 and TRBJ1-2, is AAGVIQSPRHLIKEKRETATLKCYPIPRHDTVYWYQQGPGQDPQFLISFYEKMQSDKGSIPDRFSAQQFSDYHSELNMSSLELGDSALYFCASSSWTGGAPEGYTFGSGTRLTVV.

The chain is built from TRBV28 and TRBJ1-2; 10 nucleotides align to TRBD1. V was pared by 5 bases and J by 1 base, with 10 bases of the junction left unmatched. The CDR3 runs 17 residues. Germline CDR1 MDHEN, CDR2 SYDVKM. CDR3 DNA sequence: TGTGCCAGCAGTCTCTTTCCGGGACAGGGGCTTAACTATGGCTACACCTTC. Translating gives CASSLFPGQGLNYGYTF.

The CDR3 sequence: CASRGTGGSLTDTQYF. The CDR3 DNA sequence: TGTGCCAGCAGGGGAACAGGGGGGAGTTTAACAGATACGCAGTATTTT. V usage is TRBV2 and J usage is TRBJ2-3; 8 positions agree with TRBD1. The germline gives CDR1 SNHLY, CDR2 FYNNEI. V lost 6 bases and J lost 3; bases outside the gene matches: 11. CDR3 size: 16 residues.

This clone has just one count. V usage is TRBV7-9 and J usage is TRBJ2-1; TRBD2 aligns across 11 bases. Germline lookup yields CDR1 SEHNR and CDR2 FQNEAQ (reference sequence). The CDR3 is 15 amino acids. The ends lost 5 bases at V and 5 bases at J; junction bases unmatched: 5. CDR3 region: CASSRLAGPNNEQFF. CDR3 DNA: TGTGCCAGCAGCCGACTAGCGGGGCCGAACAATGAGCAGTTCTTC.

The CDR3 here is CASSPQPFRISTIYF. CDR3 coding DNA: TGTGCCAGCAGTCCACAGCCTTTCCGCATAAGCACCATATATTTT. The chain recombines TRBV6-5 with TRBJ1-3; D not resolved. CDR1 MNHEY and CDR2 SVGAGI come from the germline V gene. This CDR3 is built from 15 residues. The V gene lost 5 bases and the J gene lost 9 bases, with 20 bases spanning the gap.

CDR3 amino acids: CASSPGPNWRVDRTDTQYF. The CDR3 nucleotides are TGTGCCAGTAGTCCCGGACCCAACTGGCGGGTGGACCGCACAGATACGCAGTATTTT. This chain connects TRBV19 to TRBJ2-3, with a tentative D call TRBD2 (5 bases). V shed 5 bases and J shed 1 base, with 25 bases lying between them. The CDR3 has 19 residues. Germline CDR1 is LNHDA and CDR2 is SQIVND (reference sequence).

V is TRBV11-3 and J is TRBJ2-1, with unresolved D. V was shortened by 5 bases and J by 3 bases, with 20 bases between the two germline ends. This CDR3 has 17 residues. Germline CDR1 is SGHNT and CDR2 is YENEEA. The CDR3 protein is CASSPARSIRGYNEQFF. CDR3 in DNA: TGTGCCAGCAGCCCCGCCCGGAGCATAAGAGGCTACAATGAGCAGTTCTTC. The full variable domain, in which reference TRBV11-3 and TRBJ2-1 provide the parts outside the CDR3, is EAGVVQSPRYKIIEKKQPVAFWCNPISGHNTLYWYLQNLGQGPELLIRYENEEAVDDSQLPKDRFSAERLKGVDSTLKIQPAELGDSAVYLCASSPARSIRGYNEQFFGPGTRLTVL.

CDR3 DNA sequence: TGCGCCAGCAGGGGAGGGTACGAGCAGTACTTC. Protein sequence: CASRGGYEQYF. The rearrangement joins TRBV5-1 to TRBJ2-7; 7 bases agree with TRBD2. The CDR3 extends over 11 amino acids. Looked up from germline, CDR1 is SGHRS and CDR2 is YFSETQ. J was trimmed by 4 bases and V by 5 bases; bases with no gene match: 0.

The chain carries TRBV5-4 and TRBJ1-4; a weak D match, TRBD1 (5 bases). The CDR3 has 15 amino acids. In germline, CDR1 is SGHNT, CDR2 YYREEE (reference sequence). The germline V and J ends were trimmed by 4 bases and 3 bases, with 13 bases remaining between them. The CDR3 sequence is CASSRSGAANEKLFF. Here the CDR3 DNA reads TGTGCCAGCAGCCGCAGCGGGGCAGCTAATGAAAAACTGTTTTTT. The full variable domain, completed using reference TRBV5-4 and TRBJ1-4, is ETGVTQSPTHLIKTRGQQVTLRCSSQSGHNTVSWYQQALGQGPQFIFQYYREEENGRGNFPPRFSGLQFPNYSSELNVNALELDDSALYLCASSRSGAANEKLFFGSGTQLSVL.

The chain uses TRBV5-1 and TRBJ2-7; a weak D match, TRBD1 (5 bases). The CDR3 has 16 residues. V was pared by 0 bases and J by 5 bases, with 18 bases between. The germline V gene encodes CDR1 SGHRS and CDR2 YFSETQ. The DNA of the CDR3 is TGCGCCAGCAGCTTGGGTTCAGGGTGGTTAACCGACGAGCAGTACGTC. The encoded protein is CASSLGSGWLTDEQYV.

The V call is TRBV11-2, the J call TRBJ2-1; 12 nucleotides line up with TRBD2. Germline assignment: CDR1 SGHAT and CDR2 FQNNGV. Losses at the gene ends were 4 bases for V and 7 bases for J; bases not matched to a gene: 5. CDR3 length: 15 amino acids. The CDR3 is CASSSGTSGLNEQFF. The CDR3 DNA reads as TGTGCCAGCAGCTCCGGGACTAGCGGGCTAAATGAGCAGTTCTTC.

This clone was detected once. This rearrangement joins TRBV11-2 to TRBJ2-3; perhaps TRBD1 as D (6 bases). Trimming took 2 bases from V and 3 from J, leaving 9 bases between them. Germline loops: CDR1 SGHAT, CDR2 FQNNGV. CDR3 size: 14 residues. In DNA, the CDR3 is TGTGCCAGCAGCTTAACCCAGGGGACAGATACGCAGTATTTT. This encodes CASSLTQGTDTQYF.

The J gene is TRBJ2-2, the V gene TRBV5-5; D may be TRBD1 (6 bases). The CDR3 runs to 14 residues. Per germline, CDR1 SGHKS and CDR2 YYEKEE (reference sequence). The V end was cut by 2 bases, the J end by 4 bases, with 9 bases between. CDR3: CASSFGRGTGELFF. CDR3 nucleotides: TGTGCCAGCAGCTTCGGCAGGGGCACCGGGGAGCTGTTTTTT.

The gene calls are TRBV7-9 and TRBJ1-1; maybe TRBD1 (6 bases). This CDR3 has 16 residues. Trimming cost V 7 bases and J 3 bases, with 21 bases left between them. Germline values: CDR1 SEHNR, CDR2 FQNEAQ (reference sequence). The CDR3 region is CASTFRGDVDYTEAFF. The CDR3 DNA follows: TGTGCCAGCACCTTCAGGGGTGATGTGGACTACACTGAAGCTTTCTTT.